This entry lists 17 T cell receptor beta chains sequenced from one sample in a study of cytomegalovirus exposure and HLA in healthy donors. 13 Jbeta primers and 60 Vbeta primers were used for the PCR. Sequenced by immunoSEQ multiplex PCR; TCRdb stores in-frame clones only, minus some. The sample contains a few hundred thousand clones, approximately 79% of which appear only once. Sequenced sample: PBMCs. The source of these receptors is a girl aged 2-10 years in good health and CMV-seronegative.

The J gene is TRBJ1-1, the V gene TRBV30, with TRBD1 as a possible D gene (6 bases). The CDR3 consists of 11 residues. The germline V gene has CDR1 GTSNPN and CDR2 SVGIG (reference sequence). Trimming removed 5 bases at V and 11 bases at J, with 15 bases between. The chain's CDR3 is CAWGDTFWAFF. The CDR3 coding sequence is TGTGCCTGGGGGGACACCTTTTGGGCTTTCTTT. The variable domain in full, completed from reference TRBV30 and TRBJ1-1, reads SQTIHQWPATLVQPVGSPLSLECTVEGTSNPNLYWYRQAAGRGLQLLFYSVGIGQISSEVPQNLSASRPQDRQFILSSKKLLLSDSGFYLCAWGDTFWAFFGQGTRLTVV.

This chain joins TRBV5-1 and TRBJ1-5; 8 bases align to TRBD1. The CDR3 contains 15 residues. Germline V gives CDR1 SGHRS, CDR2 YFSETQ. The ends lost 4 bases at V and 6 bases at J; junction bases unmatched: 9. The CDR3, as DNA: TGCGCCAGCAGCCCGGACAGGGCCAAGGGTCAGCCCCAGCATTTT. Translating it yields CASSPDRAKGQPQHF.

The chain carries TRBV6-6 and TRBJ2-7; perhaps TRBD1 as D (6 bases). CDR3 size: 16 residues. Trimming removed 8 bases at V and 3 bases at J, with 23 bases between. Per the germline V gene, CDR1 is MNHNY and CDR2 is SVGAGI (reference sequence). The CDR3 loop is CASGDPTGTFFYEQYF. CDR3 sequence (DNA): TGTGCCAGCGGCGACCCGACAGGAACCTTCTTCTACGAGCAGTACTTC.

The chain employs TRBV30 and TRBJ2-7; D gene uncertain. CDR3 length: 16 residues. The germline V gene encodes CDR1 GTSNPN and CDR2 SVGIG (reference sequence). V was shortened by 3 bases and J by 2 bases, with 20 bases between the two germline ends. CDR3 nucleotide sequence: TGTGCCTGGAGCCGCCGCTCAAACAACAATCCCTACGAGCAGTACTTC. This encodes CAWSRRSNNNPYEQYF.

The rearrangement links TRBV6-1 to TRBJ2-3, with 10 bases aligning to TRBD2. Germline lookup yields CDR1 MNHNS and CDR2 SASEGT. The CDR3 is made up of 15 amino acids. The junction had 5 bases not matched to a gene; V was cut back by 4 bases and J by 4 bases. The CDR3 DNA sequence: TGTGCCAGCAGTGTAGCGGGAGGAAGTCCAGATACGCAGTATTTT. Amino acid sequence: CASSVAGGSPDTQYF.

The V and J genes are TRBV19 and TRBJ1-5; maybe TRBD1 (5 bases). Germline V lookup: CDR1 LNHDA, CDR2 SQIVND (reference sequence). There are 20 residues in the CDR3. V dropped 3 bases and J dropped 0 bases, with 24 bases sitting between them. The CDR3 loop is CASSMIPMGLGFNSNQPQHF. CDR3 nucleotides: TGTGCCAGTAGTATGATCCCCATGGGACTTGGGTTCAATAGCAATCAGCCCCAGCATTTT.

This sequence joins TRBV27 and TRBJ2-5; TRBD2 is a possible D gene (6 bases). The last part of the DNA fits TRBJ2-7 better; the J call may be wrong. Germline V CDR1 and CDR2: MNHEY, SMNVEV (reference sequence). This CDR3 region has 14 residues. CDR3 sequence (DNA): TGTGCCAGCAGTCCCCGCGGGAATGCCTACGAGCAGTACTTC. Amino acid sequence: CASSPRGNAYEQYF.

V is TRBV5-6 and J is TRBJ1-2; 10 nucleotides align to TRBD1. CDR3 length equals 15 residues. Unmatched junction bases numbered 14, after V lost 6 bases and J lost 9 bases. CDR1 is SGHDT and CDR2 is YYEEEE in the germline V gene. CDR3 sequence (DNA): TGTGCCAGCAATTTGGATCGGGGACAGGGGTCTAGCTACACCTTC. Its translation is CASNLDRGQGSSYTF.

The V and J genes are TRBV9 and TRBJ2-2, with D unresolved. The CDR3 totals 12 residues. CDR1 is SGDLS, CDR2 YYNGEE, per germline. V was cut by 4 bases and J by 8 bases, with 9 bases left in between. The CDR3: CASSSFLGELFF. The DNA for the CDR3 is TGTGCCAGCAGCTCCTTCCTGGGGGAGCTGTTTTTT. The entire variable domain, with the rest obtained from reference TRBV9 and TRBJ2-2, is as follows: DSGVTQTPKHLITATGQRVTLRCSPRSGDLSVYWYQQSLDQGLQFLIQYYNGEERAKGNILERFSAQQFPDLHSELNLSSLELGDSALYFCASSSFLGELFFGEGSRLTVL.

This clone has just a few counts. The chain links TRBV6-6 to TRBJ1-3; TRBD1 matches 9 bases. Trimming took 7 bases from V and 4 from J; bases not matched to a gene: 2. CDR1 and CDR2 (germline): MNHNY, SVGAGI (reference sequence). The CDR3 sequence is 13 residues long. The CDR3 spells CASTGQGGNTIYF. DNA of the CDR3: TGTGCCAGCACGGGACAGGGCGGAAACACCATATATTTT.

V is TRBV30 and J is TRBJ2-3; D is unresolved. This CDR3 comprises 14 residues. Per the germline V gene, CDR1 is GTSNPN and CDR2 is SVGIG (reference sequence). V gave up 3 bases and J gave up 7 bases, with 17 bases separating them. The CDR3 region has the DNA TGTGCCTGGAGCGCCATTCTCGGTTCAAATACGCAGTATTTT. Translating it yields CAWSAILGSNTQYF.

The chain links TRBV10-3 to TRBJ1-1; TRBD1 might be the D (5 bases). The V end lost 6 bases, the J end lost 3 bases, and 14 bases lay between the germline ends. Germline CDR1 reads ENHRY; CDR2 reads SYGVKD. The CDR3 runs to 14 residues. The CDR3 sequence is CAIRAIGGDTEAFF. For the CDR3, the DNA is TGTGCCATCAGGGCGATTGGGGGGGACACTGAAGCTTTCTTT.

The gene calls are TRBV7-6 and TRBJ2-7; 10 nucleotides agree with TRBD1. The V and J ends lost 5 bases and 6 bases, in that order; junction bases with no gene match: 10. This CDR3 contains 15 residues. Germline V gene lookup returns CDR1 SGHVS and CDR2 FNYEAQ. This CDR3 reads CASSPRADRGGEQYF. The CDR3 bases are TGTGCCAGCAGCCCCCGGGCGGACAGGGGGGGCGAGCAGTACTTC. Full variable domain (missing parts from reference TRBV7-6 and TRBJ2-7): GAGVSQSPRYKVTKRGQDVALRCDPISGHVSLYWYRQALGQGPEFLTYFNYEAQQDKSGLPNDRFSAERPEGSISTLTIQRTEQRDSAMYRCASSPRADRGGEQYFGPGTRLTVT.

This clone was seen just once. CDR3 sequence (DNA): TGTGCCAGCAGTCCGAAATTTGACAGGGGTACCTACGAGCAGTACTTC. It encodes CASSPKFDRGTYEQYF. This chain connects TRBV27 to TRBJ2-7, with TRBD1 identical over 8 bases. This CDR3 has 16 residues. Germline loops: CDR1 MNHEY, CDR2 SMNVEV (reference sequence). Trimming cost V 5 bases and J 2 bases; bases outside gene matches: 11.

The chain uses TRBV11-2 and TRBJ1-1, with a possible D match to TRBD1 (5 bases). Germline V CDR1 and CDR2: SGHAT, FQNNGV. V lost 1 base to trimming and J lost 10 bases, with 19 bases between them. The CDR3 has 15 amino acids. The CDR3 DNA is TGTGCCAGCAGCTTAGCCTCCTTGGCAGGGTGGGTAGCTTTCTTT. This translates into CASSLASLAGWVAFF. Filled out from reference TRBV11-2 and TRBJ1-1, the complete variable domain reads EAGVAQSPRYKIIEKRQSVAFWCNPISGHATLYWYQQILGQGPKLLIQFQNNGVVDDSQLPKDRFSAERLKGVDSTLKIQPAKLEDSAVYLCASSLASLAGWVAFFGQGTRLTVV.

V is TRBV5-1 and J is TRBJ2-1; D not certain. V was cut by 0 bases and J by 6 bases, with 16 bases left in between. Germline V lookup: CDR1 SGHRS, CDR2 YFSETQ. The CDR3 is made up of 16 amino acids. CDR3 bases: TGCGCCAGCAGCTTGGTAATAACATTTCAACCCAATGAGCAGTTCTTC. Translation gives CASSLVITFQPNEQFF.

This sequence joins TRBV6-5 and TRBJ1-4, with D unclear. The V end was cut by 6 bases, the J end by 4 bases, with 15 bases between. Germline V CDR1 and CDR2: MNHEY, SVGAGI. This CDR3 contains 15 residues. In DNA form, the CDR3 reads TGTGCCAGCAGCCCCACTAGTGGAAATAATGAAAAACTGTTTTTT. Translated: CASSPTSGNNEKLFF.